Given below is one TCR beta chain in context. Which antigen it targets is not known. Base qualities are not provided; no much larger clone lies one nucleotide away. The CDR3, from cysteine to phenylalanine, totals 13 residues. The DNA shown is the 39-base CDR3, in frame from base 1. V has 4 bases trimmed and J has 6 bases trimmed; junction bases matching no gene number 5. Based on the germline V gene, the CDR1 and CDR2 sequences are SGHDN and FVKESK. This sample was taken from a study of cytomegalovirus exposure and HLA in healthy donors (dated by TCRdb to 2015 to 2018). With regard to the full study: An earlier analysis of some 620 of the donors reported around 280 Gb of sequence data and about 120 million unique TCR beta sequences obtained from around 190 million T cells. The study combined high-throughput TCR immunosequencing, statistical association of individual TCRs with disease status, and machine learning to predict cytomegalovirus infection status. An early release that covered fewer than 750 HLA-typed donors contained about 300 gigabases of sequencing data and approximately 85 million unique TCR sequences. The genetic ancestry cluster associated with self-reported Caucasian donors included 70% to 85% of the roughly 410 genotyped donors. A later analysis re-analyzed previously published TCR beta repertoires from 666 donors and added high-resolution HLA genotyping to study TCR occurrence patterns. Because of strong linkage in the cohort, a handful of DR-DQ haplotypes were treated as single units for association and clustering. Among several hundred genotyped donors of the cohort, an average of around 250,000 unique TCR beta nucleotide sequences was sequenced per donor, of which about 18% were non-productive. Typing coverage varied by locus: roughly 629-640 donors for A, B, C, DRB1 and DQB1; under 550 for DQA1; over 600 for DPA1; around 450 for DPB1. The study was designed to test whether signatures of past pathogen exposure could be identified by cataloging public T cell receptors. A later genetic analysis used genome-wide SNP genotypes for about 60% of the roughly 700 donors, treating that subset as a discovery cohort. The T cell repertoires of roughly 660 subjects were profiled by immunosequencing and related to cytomegalovirus serostatus. In addition to the first cohort of roughly 670 subjects, a separate validation cohort of approximately 110 different subjects was used. Every discovery cohort repertoire had been produced on one sequencing platform. Donor age, sex, ethnicity and CMV serostatus were collected together with the repertoire data. HLA typing covered class I and class II loci at four-digit resolution. In an earlier analysis of roughly 540 of the donors, high-throughput TCR beta sequencing was used to judge whether each TCR beta V gene segment behaved as functional or pseudogenic. Rather than drawing on any new phenotypic data, the later analysis identified candidate immune exposures from TCR beta sequences and the way those sequences occurred across donors.

The cohort comprised some 680 healthy bone marrow donors. At the time of sampling, every cohort member was nominally healthy, though immune exposures that went unrecorded were likely present. The donor was CMV seropositive and belonged to the group of 250 to 300 seropositive cohort members. A peripheral blood sample was collected from each donor, and TCR beta sequencing was performed on peripheral blood mononuclear cells. The Qiagen DNeasy Blood Extraction Kit was used to extract genomic DNA from the blood cell samples. Study-level results and caveats: Roughly uniform sequencing depth across donors was assumed in presence/absence analyses, although this assumption may not hold. A later analysis found that TCR association rates varied across HLA loci, with DRB1 alleles showing the most associated TCRs and HLA-C alleles the fewest. Because counts were too low, roughly 18 rarely observed V segments, including chromosome 9 orphons, were left out of the earlier analysis of over 550 of the donors. When HLA alleles, especially DR and DQ, strongly co-occurred, attributing TCR associations to individual alleles was difficult. Linkage disequilibrium might explain the correlated functional status among segregating V segments, but an unknown experimental factor could not be ruled out. Only TCR beta chains were sequenced in this cohort, and the absence of alpha or paired-chain data limited detectable features. A cluster of highly shared sequence variants was judged likely to represent a technical artifact of the sequencing pipeline. The authors suggested that the approach could potentially be generalized to other disease states and immunological phenotypes. The classifier was reported to diagnose cytomegalovirus status with high specificity and sensitivity in both the original and validation cohorts. A further reported finding was that TCR beta sequences accurately predicted the HLA-A and HLA-B alleles for most subjects in the first cohort. According to a later analysis, parvovirus B19, influenza, CMV and Epstein-Barr virus appeared linked to several top co-occurrence clusters. A total of around 150 TCR beta chains were listed by the study as associated with cytomegalovirus. Compared with the roughly 600-donor mean, donors in an Asian-associated ancestry cluster had fewer N-insertions in productive TCRs, according to a later genetic analysis. Because HLA typing was missing for some donors at each locus, association tests included only the typed subset. A later analysis found that most CMV-associated TCR beta chains appeared HLA-restricted, with HLA associations seemingly driven largely by CMV exposure. A later analysis associated 16,951 TCR beta sequences with specific HLA alleles at a false discovery rate of 0.05. For the cohort, immune exposure information was limited to CMV serostatus. Compared with equally common non-associated chains, HLA-associated TCR beta chains in a later analysis were more clonally expanded and had lower generation probabilities. While some public TCRs were present in many individuals, most TCR sequences turned up only very rarely across donors. Broadly in line with IMGT annotations, most TCR beta V segments showed up in productive rearrangements about 90% or about 30% of the time in an earlier analysis of around 600 of the donors. V-gene and J-gene trimming of TCR beta chains was associated with a missense DCLRE1C variant in a later genetic analysis, and the association was replicated in an independent cohort. Some IMGT-functional V segments, including TRBV6-2 and TRBV6-3, could not be distinguished by the 87-base-pair reads and were therefore excluded. A few of the identified cytomegalovirus-associated TCR beta chains were confirmed in vitro to be specific for cytomegalovirus antigens.

The method behind the library was the immunoSEQ multiplex PCR assay. For the multiplex PCR, a mixture combining 60 forward primers for TCR Vbeta segments and 13 reverse primers for TCR Jbeta segments was used. Amplification of the CDR3 region of rearranged TCR beta genes was performed with a multiplex PCR assay on genomic DNA. The amplified TCR beta libraries were sequenced on the Illumina HiSeq System as 87-base-pair reads. The authors' analysis ran thus. Across the roughly 700 repertoires, a later analysis counted some 80 million unique TCR beta chains, roughly 11 million of which were shared by at least two donors. Raw reads were error-corrected and collapsed into unique sequences by a nearest-neighbor algorithm in which closely related sequences were merged to remove PCR and sequencing errors. To assign V, D and J gene segments, CDR3 sequences were aligned to IMGT reference sequences. For a sequence to be retained, at least a six-nucleotide match to both a V gene segment and a J gene segment was required. A rearrangement counted as productive if the CDR3 had no stop codons and remained in frame with V and J, and every other rearrangement counted as non-productive. Following IMGT convention, CDR3 was defined as the stretch from the second conserved V-encoded cysteine to the conserved J-encoded phenylalanine. In an earlier analysis of more than 550 of the donors, sequences lacking an unambiguous match to a single V gene segment were excluded. An earlier analysis of around 600 of the donors classified V segments as functional when productive rearrangements were above 56.7% and as segregating when the standard deviation between donors was above 5%. To diagnose cytomegalovirus status from the catalog of TCR beta chain sequences, a statistical classification framework was built. In a later analysis, V and J genes were assigned by comparing TCR nucleotide sequences against IMGT/GENE-DB human TR gene sequences. A later analysis assigned CDR3 sequences and most-parsimonious VDJ recombination scenarios with the TCRdist pipeline. In a later analysis, each TCR beta chain was defined by its CDR3 amino acid sequence together with its V-gene family, and reads lacking a unique V-gene family were excluded. As a way to deal with suspected cross-contamination and a sequencing artifact, a later analysis dropped approximately 590 nucleotide sequences that were highly shared and had low generation probability. In a later analysis, a clonal expansion index for each public chain was calculated from normalized within-repertoire ranks of inferred template counts. In a later analysis, generation probabilities were computed with a VDJ recombination model fitted to out-of-frame rearrangements, and the resulting probabilities were checked against IGoR. In a later analysis, TCR-TCR, TCR-HLA and TCR-CMV co-occurrence was scored with hypergeometric tests, and a repertoire-size bias correction was applied to TCR pairs. A later analysis estimated false discovery rates by permuting HLA or CMV assignments 20 times. In a later analysis, co-occurring TCRs were grouped with DBSCAN, and TCRdist sequence similarity was added when clustering was performed within HLA-allele-positive subsets. Co-occurrence clustering excluded repertoires with fewer than 30,000 or more than 120,000 public chains, plus five with anomalous nucleotide sharing. TCRdb's version of the immuneACCESS table is confined to in-frame rearrangements and falls short of the full clone set. An unresolved V gene accounts for under half of the shortfall where checked; the remainder is of unknown origin. The D gene and trimming were derived from the DNA, and the V and J assignments and clone size from that table. Across this sample there are about 190,000 clones, with about 77% seen only once. The ten largest clonotypes hold over 2% of the sample.

The TCR originated in a woman aged 30 to 39 in good health and CMV-seropositive. The chain couples TRBV14 to TRBJ2-7; TRBD1 agrees with 8 junctional bases. Input material: PBMCs. The CDR3 sequence is CASSLQQGGEQYF. The bases read TGTGCCAGCAGCCTCCAACAGGGGGGCGAGCAGTACTTC.